Presented here are 16 T cell receptor beta chains from one specimen sequenced in a study of control samples from healthy donors and cancer patients. The method was immunoSEQ multiplex PCR; TCRdb's version includes in-frame clones alone and lacks a portion of them. The sample holds more than 85,000 clones, 92% seen once. The sample comprised blood. The source of these receptors is a woman younger than 30 in good health.

The V and J genes are TRBV6-5 and TRBJ1-1; TRBD1 agrees at 11 bases. The CDR3 runs 14 residues. The V gene end was trimmed by 6 bases and the J gene end by 4 bases; junction bases not matched to a gene: 4. From germline, CDR1 is MNHEY and CDR2 SVGAGI. The CDR3: CASRRGQGGTEAFF. The DNA for the CDR3 is TGTGCCAGCAGACGGGGACAGGGGGGCACTGAAGCTTTCTTT.

The gene calls are TRBV24-1 and TRBJ2-1; 10 nucleotides agree with TRBD2. The CDR3 extends over 16 amino acids. Germline CDR1 and CDR2: KGHDR and SFDVKD. J was trimmed by 8 bases and V by 0 bases; bases with no gene match: 6. The CDR3 loop is CATSDLRAGGLHEQFF. CDR3 nucleotides: TGTGCCACCAGTGATTTGAGAGCGGGAGGGCTCCATGAGCAGTTCTTC.

This clone was seen a single time. The CDR3 region has the DNA TGTGCCAGCAGTGTAGGCGGGCGGGAAGAGCAGTTCTTC. This gives the protein CASSVGGREEQFF. The chain is built from TRBV6-4 and TRBJ2-1; D may be TRBD2 (6 bases). Germline lookup yields CDR1 MRHNA and CDR2 SNTAGT. The ends were cut back, 4 bases at V and 10 bases at J, with 14 bases in the middle. The CDR3 totals 13 residues.

This chain links TRBV30 with TRBJ1-5; D might be TRBD1 (5 bases). Germline CDR1 is GTSNPN and CDR2 is SVGIG (reference sequence). V was trimmed by 2 bases and J by 4 bases, leaving 15 bases between them. The CDR3 covers 15 residues. The CDR3 DNA reads TGTGCCTGGAGTAAATTAGGACAACCTAATCAGCCCCAGCATTTT. It translates to CAWSKLGQPNQPQHF. The full variable domain, its missing parts supplied by reference TRBV30 and TRBJ1-5, is SQTIHQWPATLVQPVGSPLSLECTVEGTSNPNLYWYRQAAGRGLQLLFYSVGIGQISSEVPQNLSASRPQDRQFILSSKKLLLSDSGFYLCAWSKLGQPNQPQHFGDGTRLSIL.

The V gene is TRBV5-1, the J gene TRBJ1-3; D unresolved. The V gene lost 0 bases and the J gene lost 1 base, with 8 bases spanning the gap. Looked up from germline, CDR1 is SGHRS and CDR2 is YFSETQ. This CDR3 comprises 15 residues. The CDR3 nucleotides read TGCGCCAGCAGCTTGGGGTCCACTTCTGGAAACACCATATATTTT. Translation: CASSLGSTSGNTIYF. Variable domain in full (rest from reference TRBV5-1 and TRBJ1-3): KAGVTQTPRYLIKTRGQQVTLSCSPISGHRSVSWYQQTPGQGLQFLFEYFSETQRNKGNFPGRFSGRQFSNSRSEMNVSTLELGDSALYLCASSLGSTSGNTIYFGEGSWLTVV.

The chain is built from TRBV25-1 and TRBJ1-1; D remains ambiguous. This CDR3 contains 13 residues. Germline assignment: CDR1 MGHDK and CDR2 SYGVNS. V was shortened by 3 bases and J by 0 bases, with 5 bases between the two germline ends. CDR3 sequence: CASSDVVNTEAFF. CDR3 sequence (DNA): TGTGCCAGCAGTGATGTTGTGAACACTGAAGCTTTCTTT.

The chain carries TRBV4-1 and TRBJ1-2; D ambiguous. This CDR3 is built from 15 residues. Germline V lookup: CDR1 MGHRA, CDR2 YSYEKL. The V end lost 0 bases, the J end lost 6 bases, and 14 bases lay between the germline ends. The CDR3 reads CASSQEIARKNGYTF. The CDR3 region has the DNA TGCGCCAGCAGCCAAGAAATAGCGCGAAAGAATGGCTACACCTTC.

The chain employs TRBV3-1 (or the pseudogene TRBV3-2) and TRBJ1-2; TRBD1 matches at 8 bases. The CDR3 runs 14 residues. Germline CDR1 is LGHDT and CDR2 is YNNKEL (reference sequence). The trim removed 4 bases at V and 7 bases at J, leaving 8 bases unmatched. This CDR3 is CASSPGQGSFGYTF. The DNA for the CDR3 is TGTGCCAGCAGCCCTGGACAGGGCTCTTTTGGCTACACCTTC.

The rearrangement links TRBV5-4 to TRBJ2-7, with TRBD2 matching over 7 bases. V lost 4 bases to trimming and J lost 6 bases; unmatched junction nucleotides: 13. This CDR3 comprises 15 residues. CDR1 is SGHNT, CDR2 YYREEE, per germline (reference sequence). The CDR3 loop reads CASSPFGGSGSEQYF. As DNA, the CDR3 is TGTGCCAGCAGCCCTTTCGGGGGGAGTGGGTCCGAGCAGTACTTC.

The V gene is TRBV2, the J gene TRBJ2-7; D is unresolved. Trimming took off 7 bases at V and 7 bases at J, with 17 bases between the two ends. The CDR3 is 13 residues long. Germline CDR1 reads SNHLY; CDR2 reads FYNNEI. CDR3 coding DNA: TGTGCCAGCATCCTTAATGGTGGGTTAGAGCAGTACTTC. Protein sequence: CASILNGGLEQYF.

This chain joins TRBV7-6 and TRBJ2-5, with 7 bases aligning to TRBD1. The CDR3 contains 17 residues. After removal of 5 bases from V and 2 bases from J, the junction contained 14 bases not matched to a gene. Germline CDR1 SGHVS, CDR2 FNYEAQ. DNA of the CDR3: TGTGCCAGCAGCCATGGACACAGGGGAACCACACAAGAGACCCAGTACTTC. This sequence encodes CASSHGHRGTTQETQYF.

The sample holds one count of this clone. Written as DNA, the CDR3 is TGCGCCAGCAGCTTGGCCGGGACGCTCAGCTCTGGGGCCAACGTCCTGACTTTC. It translates to CASSLAGTLSSGANVLTF. This rearrangement joins TRBV5-1 to TRBJ2-6, with D perhaps matching TRBD1 or TRBD2 (5 bases each). Trimming cost V 0 bases and J 0 bases, with 13 bases left between them. Germline V gene lookup returns CDR1 SGHRS and CDR2 YFSETQ. The CDR3 runs to 18 residues.

To note about this clone: At one end, the junction sequence differs from germline, possibly due to a read error. The sample contains more than one DNA sequence encoding this CDR3. The V and J genes are TRBV9 and TRBJ2-4; 9 bases are a match to TRBD2. The CDR3 runs to 17 residues. Germline CDR1 reads SGDLS; CDR2 reads YYNGEE. CDR3 nucleotides: TGCGCCAGCAGCGTAGATACAGCGGGGGGACGCAAAAACATTCAGTACTTC. Encoded protein: CASSVDTAGGRKNIQYF.

The chain is built from TRBV3-1 (or the pseudogene TRBV3-2) and TRBJ2-1, with 12 positions matching TRBD2. CDR1 and CDR2 (germline): LGHDT, YNNKEL (reference sequence). V lost 4 bases and J lost 6; bases outside the gene matches: 4. The CDR3 consists of 15 residues. The CDR3 DNA reads TGTGCCAGCAGCCTGACTAGCGGGGGCACCAATGAGCAGTTCTTC. Translated: CASSLTSGGTNEQFF.

The chain employs TRBV5-4 and TRBJ1-2; TRBD1 aligns across 8 bases. There are 15 residues in the CDR3. J gave up 2 bases and V 4 bases, and 7 bases lay outside the gene matches. The germline CDR1 and CDR2 sequences are SGHNT and YYREEE (reference sequence). The CDR3 DNA follows: TGTGCCAGCAGCCCGAGGGACAGGAGAAACTATGGCTACACCTTC. Amino acid sequence: CASSPRDRRNYGYTF.

The CDR3 reads CASSPDRGHGYTF. CDR3 nucleotides: TGTGCCAGCAGTCCCGACAGGGGGCATGGCTACACCTTC. This sequence joins TRBV12-3 or TRBV12-4 and TRBJ1-2, with TRBD1 identical over 10 bases. This CDR3 comprises 13 residues. V was pared by 5 bases and J by 6 bases, with 3 bases of the junction left unmatched.